This TCR beta chain was sequenced for a study of cytomegalovirus exposure and HLA in healthy donors. PCR primers comprised 60 Vbeta and 13 Jbeta primers. Assay used: immunoSEQ multiplex PCR; TCRdb lists only in-frame clones, some missing. The sample includes about 110,000 clones, over 60% of them seen just once. V lost 3 bases and J 4 bases, leaving 13 bases between the germline ends. This CDR3 has 14 residues. Germline-derived CDR1 and CDR2 are SGDLS and YYNGEE. Concerning this clone: The antigen is not known.

The study, taken as a whole, reports: The classifier, whose performance was assessed in both the original and validation cohorts, reportedly diagnosed cytomegalovirus status with high specificity and sensitivity.

Sequences were obtained from PBMCs. This chain links TRBV9 with TRBJ2-5; D perhaps matches TRBD2 (6 bases). The sequence was collected from a man aged 25 to 45 in good health and CMV-seropositive. DNA for the CDR3: TGTGCCAGCAGCGGTGGGCAGGGAGGAGAGACCCAGTACTTC. Translating gives CASSGGQGGETQYF.